Listed below are T cell receptor beta chains from one sample, sequenced in a study of beta chain features in type 1 diabetes. Here immunoSEQ multiplex PCR was the method, and the copy in TCRdb shows in-frame clones only, minus some. This sample yields about 70,000 clones, of which roughly 50% are seen a single time; about 0.7% belongs to the top ten. Sequencing used central memory CD4+ T cells from blood. The receptors derive from a man between 25 and 39 years old with type 1 diabetes. CDR3s include the opening cysteine and the closing phenylalanine or tryptophan. D genes are given only for firm matches. A row's size may be missing; if present it is once, few, many or a size class.

d_call	v_call	j_call	clone_size	cdr3_aa	cdr3_nt
TRBD1	TRBV11-1	TRBJ2-7	.	CASSLVGQGNYEQYF	TGTGCCAGCAGCTTAGTGGGACAGGGGAACTACGAGCAGTACTTC
TRBD1	TRBV7-9	TRBJ1-2	.	CASSQQGTNYGYTF	TGTGCCAGCAGTCAACAGGGGACGAACTATGGCTACACCTTC
TRBD1	TRBV2	TRBJ1-1	.	CASARDRANTEAFF	TGTGCCAGCGCCCGGGACAGGGCTAACACTGAAGCTTTCTTT
.	TRBV30	TRBJ1-1	.	CAWSEQNTEAFF	TGTGCCTGGAGCGAACAGAACACTGAAGCTTTCTTT
.	TRBV7-2	TRBJ2-1	few	CASSLVSAGPNNEQFF	TGTGCCAGCAGCTTAGTATCGGCGGGACCAAACAATGAGCAGTTCTTC
TRBD1	TRBV5-4	TRBJ1-1	.	CASSGTGRDTEAFF	TGTGCCAGCAGCGGGACAGGCCGGGACACTGAAGCTTTCTTT
.	TRBV11-2	TRBJ1-1	.	CASSPNRIEAFF	TGTGCCAGCAGCCCAAACAGAATTGAAGCTTTCTTT
.	TRBV2	TRBJ2-5	.	CASSPRVVETQYF	TGTGCCAGCAGTCCCCGAGTGGTAGAGACCCAGTACTTC
.	TRBV5-8	TRBJ1-5	.	CASSLGTLSNQPQHF	TGTGCCAGCAGCTTGGGGACTCTTAGCAATCAGCCCCAGCATTTT
.	TRBV7-8	TRBJ1-1	.	CASSPLGGITEAFF	TGTGCCAGCAGCCCTCTTGGGGGGATCACTGAAGCTTTCTTT
.	TRBV5-4	TRBJ2-5	.	CASSSQETQYF	TGTGCCAGCAGCTCGCAAGAGACCCAGTACTTC
TRBD2	TRBV11-3	TRBJ2-2	few	CASSSRGGLYTGELFF	TGTGCCAGCAGCTCCCGGGGGGGGTTATACACCGGGGAGCTGTTTTTT
TRBD1	TRBV10-3	TRBJ2-5	few	CAIRDRDRGNQETQYF	TGTGCCATCAGAGACCGGGACAGGGGGAACCAAGAGACCCAGTACTTC
.	TRBV7-8	TRBJ2-5	.	CASSFGIRTQETQYF	TGTGCCAGCAGCTTCGGGATCCGGACTCAAGAGACCCAGTACTTC
.	TRBV7-9	TRBJ1-1	few	CASSLEGANTEAFF	TGTGCCAGCAGCTTAGAAGGAGCGAACACTGAAGCTTTCTTT
TRBD2	TRBV29-1	TRBJ2-5	.	CSIQSGGAQETQYF	TGCAGCATCCAAAGCGGGGGGGCCCAAGAGACCCAGTACTTC
TRBD1	TRBV7-9	TRBJ2-7	.	CASSLRGLSYEQYF	TGTGCCAGCAGCCTCAGGGGGCTTTCCTACGAGCAGTACTTC
.	TRBV11-2	TRBJ2-1	.	CASSLSDSNEQFF	TGTGCCAGCAGCTTATCCGATAGCAATGAGCAGTTCTTC
.	TRBV11-2	TRBJ2-7	few	CASSLWLYEQYF	TGTGCCAGCAGCTTATGGCTCTACGAGCAGTACTTC
TRBD1	TRBV18	TRBJ2-2	.	CASSPGTDGELFF	TGTGCCAGCTCACCAGGGACAGACGGGGAGCTGTTTTTT
TRBD1	TRBV7-2	TRBJ2-2	few	CASSLGGGDRAIGELFF	TGTGCCAGCAGCTTAGGGGGCGGGGACAGGGCTATCGGGGAGCTGTTTTTT
TRBD2	TRBV5-4	TRBJ2-7	.	CASSWGGRANYEQYF	TGTGCCAGCAGCTGGGGGGGACGGGCTAACTACGAGCAGTACTTC
TRBD1	TRBV5-1	TRBJ2-4	.	CASSFGTTGGHIQYF	TGCGCCAGCAGCTTTGGGACCACAGGGGGCCACATTCAGTACTTC
.	TRBV6-1	TRBJ1-1	few	CASSGHTNTEAFF	TGTGCCAGCAGTGGGCACACGAACACTGAAGCTTTCTTT
.	TRBV19	TRBJ1-5	few	CASTWQGGNQPQHF	TGTGCCAGTACGTGGCAGGGCGGCAATCAGCCCCAGCATTTT
TRBD1	TRBV6-1	TRBJ1-4	.	CASSPGQGNEKLFF	TGTGCCAGCTCCCCGGGACAGGGGAATGAAAAACTGTTTTTT
TRBD1	TRBV7-9	TRBJ2-7	few	CASSLRQGRDEQYF	TGTGCCAGCAGCCTGAGACAGGGAAGGGACGAGCAGTACTTC
TRBD1	TRBV10-3	TRBJ1-1	few	CAISDRGRTEAFF	TGTGCCATCAGTGACAGGGGGAGGACTGAAGCTTTCTTT
.	TRBV11-3	TRBJ2-1	few	CASSLYQGGNEQFF	TGTGCCAGCAGCTTATATCAGGGGGGAAATGAGCAGTTCTTC
TRBD1	TRBV25-1	TRBJ1-3	.	CASSGRTGTGNTIYF	TGTGCCAGCAGTGGACGGACAGGTACTGGAAACACCATATATTTT
TRBD1	TRBV4-1	TRBJ2-1	once	CASSQGIGTGGGNEQFF	TGCGCCAGCAGCCAAGGAATTGGGACAGGGGGCGGGAATGAGCAGTTCTTC
.	TRBV7-8	TRBJ1-6	.	CASSIAGATSPLHF	TGTGCCAGCAGCATCGCGGGGGCTACTTCACCCCTCCACTTT
.	TRBV10-3	TRBJ2-1	.	CAISESGGNNEQFF	TGTGCCATCAGTGAGTCTGGCGGGAACAATGAGCAGTTCTTC
.	TRBV5-4	TRBJ2-4	.	CASSWEGGSRNIQYF	TGTGCCAGCAGCTGGGAGGGGGGTTCCCGGAACATTCAGTACTTC
.	TRBV21-1	TRBJ2-5	few	CASSKGTPNQETQYF	TGTGCCAGCAGCAAAGGGACACCAAACCAAGAGACCCAGTACTTC
.	TRBV5-1	TRBJ1-1	few	CASSFYRETEAFF	TGCGCCAGCAGCTTTTACAGGGAAACTGAAGCTTTCTTT
.	TRBV30	TRBJ1-3	few	CAWSVAQLSGNTIYF	TGTGCCTGGAGTGTAGCGCAGCTCTCTGGAAACACCATATATTTT
TRBD1	TRBV2	TRBJ1-2	.	CASQTGVYGYTF	TGTGCCAGCCAGACAGGGGTATATGGCTACACCTTC
TRBD1	TRBV29-1	TRBJ1-2	few	CSVSQGAGGYTF	TGCAGCGTGTCACAGGGGGCAGGTGGCTACACCTTC
TRBD2	TRBV28	TRBJ2-3	.	CASTQASGGPGNTDTQYF	TGTGCCAGCACCCAGGCTAGCGGGGGGCCGGGTAACACAGATACGCAGTATTTT
TRBD2	TRBV27	TRBJ2-2	once	CASSLGTTNTGELFF	TGTGCCAGCAGTCTAGGGACTACGAACACCGGGGAGCTGTTTTTT
TRBD1	TRBV6-5	TRBJ2-1	few	CASRPRTGNEQFF	TGTGCCAGCAGGCCCCGGACAGGGAATGAGCAGTTCTTC
TRBD2	TRBV29-1	TRBJ2-5	many	CSVVGSGGGETQYF	TGCAGCGTTGTTGGTAGCGGGGGCGGCGAGACCCAGTACTTC
.	TRBV6-5	TRBJ1-4	.	CASSYSRNEKLFF	TGTGCCAGCAGTTACTCACGGAATGAAAAACTGTTTTTT
.	TRBV4-1	TRBJ1-2	few	CASSPSTGRGYGYTF	TGCGCCAGCAGCCCTTCCACGGGCAGGGGCTATGGCTACACCTTC
.	TRBV7-6	TRBJ1-1	.	CASSSIRGPITEAFF	TGTGCCAGCAGCTCAATACGGGGTCCGATCACTGAAGCTTTCTTT
TRBD1	TRBV30	TRBJ1-1	few	CAWSEQGAQAFF	TGTGCCTGGAGTGAACAGGGGGCGCAAGCTTTCTTT
.	TRBV28	TRBJ1-4	few	CASSLSQGLGEKLFF	TGTGCCAGCAGTTTATCTCAGGGGCTAGGGGAAAAACTGTTTTTT
.	TRBV12-5	TRBJ2-7	.	CASGSPNRYEQYF	TGTGCTAGTGGTTCCCCCAACAGATACGAGCAGTACTTC
.	TRBV30	TRBJ2-7	.	CAWGQGSYEQYF	TGTGCCTGGGGACAAGGATCCTACGAGCAGTACTTC
TRBD1	TRBV10-2	TRBJ1-2	few	CASRRGTVYGYTF	TGCGCCAGCAGACGCGGGACAGTCTATGGCTACACCTTC
.	TRBV11-2	TRBJ2-3	few	CASKGRTSTDTQYF	TGTGCCAGCAAGGGCCGGACAAGCACAGATACGCAGTATTTT